These T cell receptor beta chains were read from a single sample in a study of regulatory T cells in long-lasting Graves disease. TCRdb processed the multiplex PCR reads anew with MiXCR; each CDR3 protein has one entry. This table holds approximately 360,000 distinct CDR3 sequences, roughly 12% found once. These data were also reused for a study on T cells in Graves' hyperthyroidism and ophthalmopathy.

The sequencing used peripheral blood mononuclear cells (PBMCs), collected at new diagnosis, from a patient treated with antithyroid drugs. These receptors originate from a woman aged 18-29 years with Graves disease. The CDR3 runs from the conserved cysteine through the conserved F or W. D genes are given only for firm matches. The listing skips clone size in some rows; elsewhere it reads once, few, many or a size class.

CDR3 DNA: TGCAGTGCTCCGGGGACGGCCCACGTTATTTACAATGAGCAGTTCTTC
CDR3 protein: CSAPGTAHVIYNEQFF
clone size: many
V gene: TRBV20-1
J gene: TRBJ2-1
D gene: .

CDR3 DNA: TGCAGTGCTGCCAGGGGCAGCAGCCATCAGTTCTTC
CDR3 protein: CSAARGSSHQFF
clone size: .
V gene: TRBV20-1
J gene: TRBJ2-1
D gene: .

CDR3 DNA: TGTGCCAGCATTGGGGCGGGACTAGTCGTTTCCTTC
CDR3 protein: CASIGAGLVVSF
clone size: many
V gene: TRBV11-2
J gene: TRBJ2-7
D gene: TRBD2

CDR3 DNA: TGTGCCAGCAGCACCAGACAGGGTGAGCAGCCCCAGCATTTT
CDR3 protein: CASSTRQGEQPQHF
clone size: many
V gene: TRBV11-2
J gene: TRBJ1-5
D gene: TRBD1

CDR3 DNA: TGTGCCAGCAGTGACCCTTTAGGTGGTCTGAGTGGCAATCAGCCCCAGCATTTT
CDR3 protein: CASSDPLGGLSGNQPQHF
clone size: many
V gene: TRBV6-2/TRBV6-3
J gene: TRBJ1-5
D gene: .

CDR3 DNA: TGTGCCAGCAGGCTGGTCAATGAGCAGTACTTC
CDR3 protein: CASRLVNEQYF
clone size: .
V gene: TRBV12-3/TRBV12-4
J gene: TRBJ2-4
D gene: .

CDR3 DNA: TGCGCCAGCAGTGAGTCGAAGGGGGACAGGGGCAATGAGCAGTTCTTC
CDR3 protein: CASSESKGDRGNEQFF
clone size: many
V gene: TRBV10-1
J gene: TRBJ2-1
D gene: TRBD1

CDR3 DNA: TGCAGTGCCTCTGACCTGTACCATTTGAATACGCAGTATTTT
CDR3 protein: CSASDLYHLNTQYF
clone size: .
V gene: TRBV20-1
J gene: TRBJ2-3
D gene: .

CDR3 DNA: TGTGCCAGCAGCTCCGGGGGGAACAATGAGCAGTTCTTC
CDR3 protein: CASSSGGNNEQFF
clone size: many
V gene: TRBV7-6
J gene: TRBJ2-1
D gene: TRBD2

CDR3 DNA: TGCAGTGCTAGGCTGACTAGCGGGACTTACAATGAGCAGTTCTTC
CDR3 protein: CSARLTSGTYNEQFF
clone size: .
V gene: TRBV20-1
J gene: TRBJ2-1
D gene: TRBD2

CDR3 DNA: TGCAGTGCTATGATACAGGGGAACTATGGCTACACCTTC
CDR3 protein: CSAMIQGNYGYTF
clone size: .
V gene: TRBV20-1
J gene: TRBJ1-2
D gene: TRBD1

CDR3 DNA: TGTGCCAGCAGAATAGGGCTAGCGGGGGACGAGCAGTTCTTC
CDR3 protein: CASRIGLAGDEQFF
clone size: few
V gene: TRBV27
J gene: TRBJ2-1
D gene: TRBD2

CDR3 DNA: TGCAGTGCTAGGAGCCTAGCGGACACCGGGGAGCTGTTTTTT
CDR3 protein: CSARSLADTGELFF
clone size: few
V gene: TRBV20-1
J gene: TRBJ2-2
D gene: TRBD2

CDR3 DNA: TGTGCCAGTAGTATCCAGGCTAGCACAGATACGCAGTATTTT
CDR3 protein: CASSIQASTDTQYF
clone size: many
V gene: TRBV19
J gene: TRBJ2-3
D gene: .

CDR3 DNA: TGCGCCAGCAGCTTGGCCGCCATCAACGGTAATTCACCCCTCCACTTT
CDR3 protein: CASSLAAINGNSPLHF
clone size: few
V gene: TRBV5-1
J gene: TRBJ1-6
D gene: .

CDR3 DNA: TGCGCCAGCAGCTTGGTGATGCAGATCCAAGAGACCCAGTACTTC
CDR3 protein: CASSLVMQIQETQYF
clone size: .
V gene: TRBV5-1
J gene: TRBJ2-5
D gene: .

CDR3 DNA: TGTGCCAGCTCATCTTACATAACGAGCCATTCACCCCTCCACTTT
CDR3 protein: CASSSYITSHSPLHF
clone size: .
V gene: TRBV18
J gene: TRBJ1-6
D gene: .

CDR3 DNA: TGTGCCAGCACTCGACTTTCCGGGACAGATAGCAATCAGCCCCAGCATTTT
CDR3 protein: CASTRLSGTDSNQPQHF
clone size: many
V gene: TRBV2
J gene: TRBJ1-5
D gene: TRBD1

CDR3 DNA: TGTGCCAGCAGCACCCGCGGTACGGCTAATTCACCCCTCCACTTT
CDR3 protein: CASSTRGTANSPLHF
clone size: .
V gene: TRBV7-2
J gene: TRBJ1-6
D gene: .

CDR3 DNA: TGTGCCAGTAACGAGGGGCAGGGCAATCAGCCCCAGCATTTT
CDR3 protein: CASNEGQGNQPQHF
clone size: .
V gene: TRBV19
J gene: TRBJ1-5
D gene: .

CDR3 DNA: TGTGCCAGCAGCTGGACAGGGGCGGAGCAGTATTTT
CDR3 protein: CASSWTGAEQYF
clone size: many
V gene: TRBV7-6
J gene: TRBJ2-3
D gene: TRBD1

CDR3 DNA: TGTGCCAGCAGCTTACTAGCGGGGGGGCCTTTGAGCACAGATACGCAGTATTTT
CDR3 protein: CASSLLAGGPLSTDTQYF
clone size: many
V gene: TRBV7-2
J gene: TRBJ2-3
D gene: TRBD2

CDR3 DNA: TGTGCCAGCAGCACGCCGGGACCCAAGAAGCAGTATTTT
CDR3 protein: CASSTPGPKKQYF
clone size: many
V gene: TRBV13
J gene: TRBJ2-3
D gene: .

CDR3 DNA: TGTGCCAGCAGTTTGACCGTGGGCTCCTACAATGAGCAGTTCTTC
CDR3 protein: CASSLTVGSYNEQFF
clone size: .
V gene: TRBV9
J gene: TRBJ2-1
D gene: .

CDR3 DNA: TGTGCCAGCAGTTACACGGAGGTCGGGGAGCTGTTTTTT
CDR3 protein: CASSYTEVGELFF
clone size: many
V gene: TRBV6-5
J gene: TRBJ2-2
D gene: .